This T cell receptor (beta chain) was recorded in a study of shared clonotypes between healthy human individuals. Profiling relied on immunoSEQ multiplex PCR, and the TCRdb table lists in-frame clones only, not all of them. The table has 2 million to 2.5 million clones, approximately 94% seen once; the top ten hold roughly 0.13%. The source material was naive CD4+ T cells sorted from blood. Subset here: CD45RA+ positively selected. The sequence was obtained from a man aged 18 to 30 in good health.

The CDR3 coding sequence is TGCGCCAGCAGCTTGGCCCGGGGGGCCGGCGGCCAAGAGACCCAGTACTTC. Translating it yields CASSLARGAGGQETQYF. This chain links TRBV5-1 with TRBJ2-5, with D perhaps TRBD2 (7 bases). The CDR3 extends over 17 amino acids. V was cut by 0 bases and J by 1 base, with 16 bases left in between. Looked up from germline, CDR1 is SGHRS and CDR2 is YFSETQ. Variable domain in full (rest from reference TRBV5-1 and TRBJ2-5): KAGVTQTPRYLIKTRGQQVTLSCSPISGHRSVSWYQQTPGQGLQFLFEYFSETQRNKGNFPGRFSGRQFSNSRSEMNVSTLELGDSALYLCASSLARGAGGQETQYFGPGTRLLVL.